The clone carrying this T cell receptor beta chain was observed at least ten times. As yet, its antigen is unknown. Additional DNA sequences in this sample encode the identical CDR3. V was pared by 2 bases and J by 1 base, with 8 bases between. Germline loops: CDR1 SEHNR, CDR2 FQNEAQ (reference sequence). This CDR3 has 14 residues. The study reverse transcribed the entire isolated RNA, so it sequenced expressed TCRB transcripts. Deep immunoSEQ sequencing covered naive, central memory and regulatory T cell samples. TCRdb's copy holds only in-frame clones and misses some; the assay was immunoSEQ multiplex PCR. The sample lists about 140,000 clones, about 7% occurring once. These data originate in a study of beta chain features in type 1 diabetes. General study findings and limits: In these data, an HLA type influence on TCRB rearrangement remained unresolved.

The chain combines TRBV7-9 with TRBJ1-1, with D possibly TRBD1 on 6 matching bases. The receptor's source is a woman under 40 in good health. Sequencing was performed on central memory CD4+ T cells from blood. The CDR3 DNA reads TGTGCCAGCAGCTTAACAGGGAAGAACACTGAAGCTTTCTTT. Translated, it gives CASSLTGKNTEAFF. The whole variable domain, remainder taken from reference TRBV7-9 and TRBJ1-1, is DTGVSQNPRHKITKRGQNVTFRCDPISEHNRLYWYRQTLGQGPEFLTYFQNEAQLEKSRLLSDRFSAERPKGSFSTLEIQRTEQGDSAMYLCASSLTGKNTEAFFGQGTRLTVV.